Included here is one TCR beta chain sequence, with context. Its antigen remains unknown. This may be a read error, as it is one base from a much larger clone. Trimming shortened V by 7 bases and J by 7 bases, and 10 bases separated the two germline ends. This CDR3 is built from 11 residues. CDR1 is SSHAT and CDR2 is FNYEAQ in the germline V gene (reference sequence). The sample belongs to a study of blood T cells in healthy people across ages. Across the whole study: Template switching retrieved approximately one barcoded beta molecule for each two T cells. Whole-study results and caveats: The unknown donor CMV status may have confounded expanded clonotype changes. Estimated diversity, derived from one million T cells, was regarded as an underestimate.

Then a second PCR, running about 6 to 11 cycles, was carried out with a sample-barcoded 5' primer and a J-beta primer mix. Every sample gave at least 3 million paired-end reads containing CDR3. One entry per CDR3 protein results from TCRdb running MiXCR on the 5' RACE reads. The data show 630,000 or so distinct CDR3 sequences, roughly 32% seen once. The clonotype was recovered from a woman aged 80 or over in good health. V is TRBV7-7 and J is TRBJ1-1; D may be TRBD1 (6 bases). The sequencing input was blood. This chain's CDR3 is CASNVTGEAFF. DNA of the CDR3: TGTGCCAGCAACGTGACAGGTGAAGCTTTCTTT.